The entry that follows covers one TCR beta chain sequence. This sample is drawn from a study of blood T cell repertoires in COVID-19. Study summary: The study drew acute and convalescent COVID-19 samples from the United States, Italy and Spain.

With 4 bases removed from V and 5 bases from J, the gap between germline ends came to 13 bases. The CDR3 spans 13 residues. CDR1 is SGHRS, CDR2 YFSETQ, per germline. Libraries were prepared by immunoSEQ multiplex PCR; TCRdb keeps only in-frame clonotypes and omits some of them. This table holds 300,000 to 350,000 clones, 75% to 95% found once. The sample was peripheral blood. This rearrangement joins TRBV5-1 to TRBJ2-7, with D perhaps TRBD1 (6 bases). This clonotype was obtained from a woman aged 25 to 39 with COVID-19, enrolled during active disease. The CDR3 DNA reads TGCGCCAGCAGCCAACAGGGATGGGACGAGCAGTACTTC. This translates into CASSQQGWDEQYF.